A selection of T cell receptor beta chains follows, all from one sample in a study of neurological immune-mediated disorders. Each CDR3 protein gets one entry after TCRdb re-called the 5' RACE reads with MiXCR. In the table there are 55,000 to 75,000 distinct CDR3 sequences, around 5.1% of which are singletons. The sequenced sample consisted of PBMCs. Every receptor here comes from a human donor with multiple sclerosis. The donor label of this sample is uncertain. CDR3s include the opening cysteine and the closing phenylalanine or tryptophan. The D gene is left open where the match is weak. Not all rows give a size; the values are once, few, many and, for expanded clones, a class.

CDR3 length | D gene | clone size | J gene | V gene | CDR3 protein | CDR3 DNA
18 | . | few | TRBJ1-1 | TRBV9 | CASSVFRYLGGLNTEAFF | TGTGCCAGCAGCGTATTTAGATACCTTGGGGGGTTGAACACTGAAGCTTTCTTT
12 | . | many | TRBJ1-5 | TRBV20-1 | CWQTVGNQPQHF | TGCTGGCAGACAGTAGGCAATCAGCCCCAGCATTTT
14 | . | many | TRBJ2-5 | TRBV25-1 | CANPPPQPQETQYF | TGTGCCAACCCCCCCCCCCAGCCCCAAGAGACCCAGTACTTC
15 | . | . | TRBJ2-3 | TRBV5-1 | CASSLRLPSTDTQYF | TGCGCCAGCAGCTTGAGGCTCCCTAGCACAGATACGCAGTATTTT
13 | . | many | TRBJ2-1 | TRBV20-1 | CSARFGAGGEQFF | TGCAGTGCTAGATTCGGGGCGGGTGGGGAGCAGTTCTTC
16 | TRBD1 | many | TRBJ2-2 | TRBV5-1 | CASSRQGVANTGELFF | TGCGCCAGCAGCAGACAGGGGGTCGCGAACACCGGGGAGCTGTTTTTT
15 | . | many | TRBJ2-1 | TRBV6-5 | CASMRLSSSYNEQFF | TGTGCCAGCATGAGACTTTCCAGCTCCTACAATGAGCAGTTCTTC
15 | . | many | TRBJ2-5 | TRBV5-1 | CASSLVGLGSETQYF | TGCGCCAGCAGCTTGGTCGGTTTGGGCTCGGAGACCCAGTACTTC
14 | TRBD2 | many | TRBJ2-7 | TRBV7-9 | CASSPQRTSGTQYF | TGTGCCAGCAGCCCACAACGGACTAGCGGGACGCAGTACTTC
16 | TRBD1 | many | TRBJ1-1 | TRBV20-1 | CSARLLAGGLRTEAFF | TGCAGTGCTAGACTTTTGGCAGGGGGTCTAAGGACTGAAGCTTTCTTT
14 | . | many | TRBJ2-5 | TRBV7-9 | CASSRTGMAETQYF | TGTGCCAGCAGCCGGACCGGGATGGCGGAGACCCAGTACTTC
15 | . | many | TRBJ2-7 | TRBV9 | CASSVGPTPHYEQYF | TGTGCCAGCAGCGTAGGACCCACGCCGCACTACGAGCAGTACTTC
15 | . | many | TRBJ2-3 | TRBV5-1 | CASSFRAQVSDTQYF | TGCGCCAGCAGCTTCCGGGCGCAGGTATCAGATACGCAGTATTTT
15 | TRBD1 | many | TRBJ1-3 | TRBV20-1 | CSARDRTGSGNTIYF | TGCAGTGCTAGAGACAGGACAGGGTCTGGAAACACCATATATTTT
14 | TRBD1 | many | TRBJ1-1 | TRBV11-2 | CASSSGQEGTEAFF | TGTGCCAGCAGCTCGGGACAGGAAGGAACTGAAGCTTTCTTT
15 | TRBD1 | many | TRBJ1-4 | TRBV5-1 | CASSSSGTGGLKLFF | TGCGCCAGCAGCTCCTCCGGGACAGGGGGTCTTAAACTGTTTTTT
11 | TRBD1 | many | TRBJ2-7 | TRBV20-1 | CSAIRGYEQYF | TGCAGTGCTATCAGGGGGTACGAGCAGTACTTC
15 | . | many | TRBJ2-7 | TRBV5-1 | CASSLEYASVHEQYF | TGCGCCAGCAGCTTGGAATATGCGAGTGTCCACGAGCAGTACTTC
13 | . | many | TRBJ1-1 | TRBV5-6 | CASSLFSWGVAFF | TGTGCCAGCAGCTTGTTCTCTTGGGGAGTAGCTTTCTTT
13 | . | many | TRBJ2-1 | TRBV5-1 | CASSLGPGDEQFF | TGCGCCAGCAGCTTGGGCCCTGGAGATGAGCAGTTCTTC
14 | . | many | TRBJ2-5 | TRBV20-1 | CSASLSTGEETQYF | TGCAGTGCTTCCCTGTCAACGGGGGAAGAGACCCAGTACTTC
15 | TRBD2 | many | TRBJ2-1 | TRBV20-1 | CSARGVAGEANEQFF | TGCAGTGCTAGAGGCGTCGCGGGGGAGGCCAATGAGCAGTTCTTC
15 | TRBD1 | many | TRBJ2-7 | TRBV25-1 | CASSDRGTGTYEQYF | TGTGCCAGCAGTGATAGGGGGACAGGAACCTACGAGCAGTACTTC
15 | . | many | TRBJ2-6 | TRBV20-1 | CSALQGGTGANVLTF | TGCAGTGCCCTGCAGGGGGGAACTGGGGCCAACGTCCTGACTTTC
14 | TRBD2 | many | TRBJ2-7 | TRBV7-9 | CASSFRTRREEQYF | TGTGCCAGCAGCTTTAGGACTAGGAGGGAAGAGCAGTACTTC
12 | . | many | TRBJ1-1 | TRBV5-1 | CASSLSGGEAFF | TGCGCCAGCAGCTTATCCGGGGGTGAAGCTTTCTTT
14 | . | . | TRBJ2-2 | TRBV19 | CASRAGPNTGELFF | TGTGCCAGTAGGGCGGGGCCGAACACCGGGGAGCTGTTTTTT
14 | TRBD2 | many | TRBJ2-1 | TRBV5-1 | CASSLGLAGNEQFF | TGCGCCAGCAGCTTGGGCTTAGCGGGAAATGAGCAGTTCTTC
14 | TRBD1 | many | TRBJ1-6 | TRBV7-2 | CASSLGTGGSPLHF | TGTGCCAGCAGCTTAGGGACAGGGGGTTCACCCCTCCACTTT
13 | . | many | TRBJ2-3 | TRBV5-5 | CASSLPGTDTQYF | TGTGCCAGCAGCTTGCCCGGCACAGATACGCAGTATTTT
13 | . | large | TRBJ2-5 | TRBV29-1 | CSASGLQGETQYF | TGCAGCGCCTCGGGACTCCAGGGGGAGACCCAGTACTTC
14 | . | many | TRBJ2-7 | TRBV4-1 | CASSIPIYSYEQYF | TGCGCCAGCAGCATACCGATTTACTCCTACGAGCAGTACTTC
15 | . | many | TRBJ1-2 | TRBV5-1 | CASSLPTSGGDGYTF | TGCGCCAGCAGCTTGCCCACCTCAGGCGGCGATGGCTACACCTTC
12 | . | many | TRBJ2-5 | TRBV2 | CASSEREETQYF | TGTGCCAGCAGTGAGCGAGAAGAGACCCAGTACTTC
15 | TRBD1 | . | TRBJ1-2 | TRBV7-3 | CASSRKGQGVAGYTF | TGTGCCAGCAGCCGTAAGGGACAGGGGGTAGCTGGCTACACCTTC
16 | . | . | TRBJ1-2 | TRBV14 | CASSPGVQDPYYGYTF | TGTGCCAGCAGCCCTGGGGTCCAGGACCCCTACTATGGCTACACCTTC
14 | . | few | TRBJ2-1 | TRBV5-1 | CASSPEPGVNEQFF | TGCGCCAGCAGCCCGGAGCCGGGGGTCAATGAGCAGTTCTTC
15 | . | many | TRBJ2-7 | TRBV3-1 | CASSQGSGSSYEQYF | TGTGCCAGCAGCCAAGGATCGGGGAGCTCCTACGAGCAGTACTTC
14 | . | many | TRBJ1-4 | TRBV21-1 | CASSMDGYNEKLFF | TGTGCCAGCAGCATGGACGGCTATAATGAAAAACTGTTTTTT
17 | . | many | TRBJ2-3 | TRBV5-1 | CASSFAGTPMSADTQYF | TGCGCCAGCAGCTTCGCCGGGACTCCTATGTCGGCGGATACGCAGTATTTT
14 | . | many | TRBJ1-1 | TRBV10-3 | CASHPGPRSTEAFF | TGTGCCTCCCACCCGGGGCCCAGGAGCACTGAAGCTTTCTTT
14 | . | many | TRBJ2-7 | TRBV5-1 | CASSISPLTGTQYF | TGCGCCAGCAGCATCTCGCCTCTAACAGGTACGCAGTACTTC
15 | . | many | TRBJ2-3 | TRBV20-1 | CSARDRVAATDTQYF | TGCAGTGCTAGAGATAGGGTAGCGGCCACAGATACGCAGTATTTT
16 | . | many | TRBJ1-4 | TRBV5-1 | CASSLGGFATNEKLFF | TGCGCCAGCAGCTTGGGCGGTTTTGCAACTAATGAAAAACTGTTTTTT
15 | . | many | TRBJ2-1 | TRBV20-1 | CSARLGGGIYNEQFF | TGCAGTGCTAGACTCGGCGGGGGCATCTACAATGAGCAGTTCTTC
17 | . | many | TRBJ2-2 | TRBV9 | CASSLRWAGVNTGELFF | TGTGCCAGCAGCCTAAGGTGGGCAGGGGTAAACACCGGGGAGCTGTTTTTT
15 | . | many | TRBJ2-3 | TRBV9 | CASSDTGEGTDTQYF | TGTGCCAGCAGCGACACAGGGGAGGGCACAGATACGCAGTATTTT
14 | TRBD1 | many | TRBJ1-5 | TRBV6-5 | CASSSGQGGEPQHF | TGTGCCAGCAGTTCGGGACAGGGAGGGGAGCCCCAGCATTTT
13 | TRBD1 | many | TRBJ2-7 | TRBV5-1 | CASRQGVSYEQYF | TGCGCCAGCCGACAGGGGGTTAGTTACGAGCAGTACTTC
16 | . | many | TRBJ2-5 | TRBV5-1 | CASSSTRGGVQETQYF | TGCGCCAGCAGCAGTACCAGGGGGGGCGTTCAAGAGACCCAGTACTTC
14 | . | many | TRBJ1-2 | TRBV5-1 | CASSLSGRLYGYTF | TGCGCCAGCAGCTTGTCCGGCAGGCTATATGGCTACACCTTC
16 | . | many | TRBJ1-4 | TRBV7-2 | CASRRAGIATNEKLFF | TGTGCCAGCAGGAGGGCAGGGATTGCAACTAATGAAAAACTGTTTTTT
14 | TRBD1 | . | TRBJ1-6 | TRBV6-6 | CATRDSRDNSPLHF | TGTGCCACCCGGGACAGCCGAGATAATTCACCCCTCCACTTT
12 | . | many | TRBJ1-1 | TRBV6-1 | CATRWGITEAFF | TGTGCCACGAGATGGGGCATCACTGAAGCTTTCTTT